This T cell receptor (beta chain) was sequenced in a study of blood T cell repertoires in COVID-19. Whole-study context: The samples span acute and convalescent COVID-19 from the United States, Italy and Spain. The analysed material was cDNA or gDNA that came from T cells, B-cell-depleted T cells, or PBMCs.

Authors' data handling: Scientists estimated how many nucleated cells there were by amplifying reference gene primers. Method: immunoSEQ multiplex PCR; TCRdb's copy keeps in-frame clones and lacks some. V and J calls plus clone size are reproduced from that table; the DNA served to infer D and trimming. The data contain over 200,000 clones, about 83% of them singletons. Germline CDR1 reads SGHNT; CDR2 reads YYREEE (reference sequence). The CDR3 totals 15 residues. The ends lost 0 bases at V and 2 bases at J; junction bases unmatched: 2. The clonotype comes from a man between 40 and 49 years old with active or convalescent COVID-19. Sequenced sample: peripheral blood. This chain uses TRBV5-4 with TRBJ2-1; 7 bases are shared with TRBD2. The CDR3, as DNA: TGTGCCAGCAGCTTGGGACTAGCAGCCTACAATGAGCAGTTCTTC. This codes for CASSLGLAAYNEQFF.